These T cell receptor beta chains were read from a single sample in a study of blood T cell repertoires in COVID-19. Some clones are missing from TCRdb's copy, which holds only in-frame ones; the method was immunoSEQ multiplex PCR. The table lists about 480,000 clones, around nine tenths of them singletons. The sequenced sample consisted of PBMCs or T cells enriched from blood (not recorded which). These receptors were taken from a woman in her 40s who had recovered from COVID-19. The CDR3 runs from the conserved cysteine through the conserved F or W. The D gene is left open where the match is weak. Clone size, where shown, is once, few, many, or a class for clones that have expanded.

v_gene: TRBV7-8; j_gene: TRBJ1-1; d_gene: .; abundance: medium-sized; CDR3nt: TGTGCCAGCAGCTTCGGGACTTGGGGGACTGAAGCTTTCTTT; CDR3aa: CASSFGTWGTEAFF
v_gene: TRBV7-9; j_gene: TRBJ2-4; d_gene: .; abundance: .; CDR3nt: TGTGCCAGCAGCCCCCAGGACATTCAGTACTTC; CDR3aa: CASSPQDIQYF
v_gene: TRBV10-1; j_gene: TRBJ1-1; d_gene: .; abundance: once; CDR3nt: TGCGCCAGCAGTTCCCACAGGGAAATGAACACTGAAGCTTTCTTT; CDR3aa: CASSSHREMNTEAFF
v_gene: TRBV3-1/TRBV3-2; j_gene: TRBJ2-3; d_gene: TRBD2; abundance: once; CDR3nt: TGTGCCAGCAGCCAAGATAAAGGACTAGCGGGACTCACAGATACGCAGTATTTT; CDR3aa: CASSQDKGLAGLTDTQYF
v_gene: TRBV9; j_gene: TRBJ1-2; d_gene: TRBD1; abundance: .; CDR3nt: TGTGCCAGCAAGATGGACAGGGGGGGCTCTGGCTACACCTTC; CDR3aa: CASKMDRGGSGYTF
v_gene: TRBV30; j_gene: TRBJ2-3; d_gene: .; abundance: .; CDR3nt: TGTGCCTGGAGTATGGGCGGGGACGGAGATACGCAGTATTTT; CDR3aa: CAWSMGGDGDTQYF
v_gene: TRBV6-5; j_gene: TRBJ2-7; d_gene: TRBD1; abundance: .; CDR3nt: TGTGCCAGCAGGCTCCGGGACAGGGTCTACGAGCAGTACTTC; CDR3aa: CASRLRDRVYEQYF
v_gene: TRBV3-1/TRBV3-2; j_gene: TRBJ2-1; d_gene: .; abundance: .; CDR3nt: TGTGCCAGCAGCCAAGACCACAGGAACTACAATGAGCAGTTCTTC; CDR3aa: CASSQDHRNYNEQFF
v_gene: TRBV6-1; j_gene: TRBJ1-4; d_gene: TRBD1; abundance: .; CDR3nt: TGTGCCAGCAGTGTACACTCCGGGACAGGGGATGAAAAACTGTTTTTT; CDR3aa: CASSVHSGTGDEKLFF
v_gene: TRBV18; j_gene: TRBJ1-2; d_gene: TRBD1; abundance: .; CDR3nt: TGTGCCAGCTCACCAGGGACAGATCGTAACTATGGCTACACCTTC; CDR3aa: CASSPGTDRNYGYTF
v_gene: TRBV15; j_gene: TRBJ1-6; d_gene: .; abundance: .; CDR3nt: TGTGCCACCAGCAGAGGAGGGGGAAGTTCACCCCTCCACTTT; CDR3aa: CATSRGGGSSPLHF
v_gene: TRBV5-1; j_gene: TRBJ1-4; d_gene: .; abundance: .; CDR3nt: TGCGCCAGCAGCCTAGGAGCAACTAATGAAAAACTGTTTTTT; CDR3aa: CASSLGATNEKLFF
v_gene: TRBV19; j_gene: TRBJ2-1; d_gene: TRBD1; abundance: .; CDR3nt: TGTGCCAGTACCCTATCCGGGACAGGGTCCTACAATGAGCAGTTCTTC; CDR3aa: CASTLSGTGSYNEQFF
v_gene: TRBV11-1; j_gene: TRBJ1-2; d_gene: .; abundance: .; CDR3nt: TGTGCCAGCGCCCTGGCCTCTAGAGATGGCTACACCTTC; CDR3aa: CASALASRDGYTF
v_gene: TRBV18; j_gene: TRBJ1-5; d_gene: .; abundance: few; CDR3nt: TGTGCCAGCTCACCATCAGGGTGGGATCAGCCCCAGCATTTT; CDR3aa: CASSPSGWDQPQHF
v_gene: TRBV11-2; j_gene: TRBJ2-7; d_gene: .; abundance: .; CDR3nt: TGTGCCAGCAGCATAAGAACAGGATCCTACGAGCAGTACTTC; CDR3aa: CASSIRTGSYEQYF
v_gene: TRBV7-2; j_gene: TRBJ2-2; d_gene: TRBD1; abundance: .; CDR3nt: TGTGCCAGCAGCCCTCGGGACAGTAGAGACGGGGAGCTGTTTTTT; CDR3aa: CASSPRDSRDGELFF
v_gene: TRBV6-5; j_gene: TRBJ2-1; d_gene: .; abundance: .; CDR3nt: TGTGCCAGCAGGGGCCCACTGCACAATGAGCAGTTCTTC; CDR3aa: CASRGPLHNEQFF
v_gene: TRBV28; j_gene: TRBJ1-4; d_gene: TRBD1; abundance: medium-sized; CDR3nt: TGTGCCAGTTCAAAGGGGGCGGGGGAAAAACTGTTTTTT; CDR3aa: CASSKGAGEKLFF
v_gene: TRBV7-8; j_gene: TRBJ2-5; d_gene: TRBD2; abundance: .; CDR3nt: TGTGCCAGCAGCTTAGAATCTGTTGTTGGTAGCGGGAGGGCCGGGGAGACCCAGTACTTC; CDR3aa: CASSLESVVGSGRAGETQYF
v_gene: TRBV27; j_gene: TRBJ2-2; d_gene: .; abundance: .; CDR3nt: TGTGCCAGCATGTCCAGAACGATGAAAACCGGGGAGCTGTTTTTT; CDR3aa: CASMSRTMKTGELFF
v_gene: TRBV18; j_gene: TRBJ2-7; d_gene: TRBD1; abundance: few; CDR3nt: TGTGCCAGCTCAAACCGACAGGGAACCTACGAGCAGTACTTC; CDR3aa: CASSNRQGTYEQYF
v_gene: TRBV2; j_gene: TRBJ2-2; d_gene: .; abundance: .; CDR3nt: TGTGCCAGTTCCCGACTAGTCAACACCGGGGAGCTGTTTTTT; CDR3aa: CASSRLVNTGELFF
v_gene: TRBV7-6; j_gene: TRBJ1-2; d_gene: TRBD1; abundance: .; CDR3nt: TGTGCCAGCAGAACTCCTTACGCGCAGGGACAGGGGTTAGTTGGCTACACCTTC; CDR3aa: CASRTPYAQGQGLVGYTF
v_gene: TRBV19; j_gene: TRBJ1-2; d_gene: .; abundance: .; CDR3nt: TGTGCCAGTAGTTTGCGGGCGAACTATGGCTACACCTTC; CDR3aa: CASSLRANYGYTF
v_gene: TRBV7-9; j_gene: TRBJ1-2; d_gene: TRBD1; abundance: few; CDR3nt: TGTGCCAGCAGCCGGGGACAGGGAGGGGATGGCTACACCTTC; CDR3aa: CASSRGQGGDGYTF
v_gene: TRBV4-1; j_gene: TRBJ2-7; d_gene: TRBD2; abundance: .; CDR3nt: TGCGCCAGCAGCCCGGGACTAGCCTACGAGCAGTACTTC; CDR3aa: CASSPGLAYEQYF
v_gene: TRBV4-3; j_gene: TRBJ2-5; d_gene: TRBD1; abundance: .; CDR3nt: TGCGCCAGCAGCCAAGATATAGGGACAGCCGGGGAAACCCAGTACTTC; CDR3aa: CASSQDIGTAGETQYF
v_gene: TRBV27; j_gene: TRBJ1-2; d_gene: .; abundance: .; CDR3nt: TGTGCCAGCAGTTTAAGTTGGGAGGGGGGCTATGGCTACACCTTC; CDR3aa: CASSLSWEGGYGYTF
v_gene: TRBV30; j_gene: TRBJ1-2; d_gene: .; abundance: .; CDR3nt: TGTGCCTGGAGTGGTGTGGGGACACCCCGGGGCTACACCTTC; CDR3aa: CAWSGVGTPRGYTF
v_gene: TRBV24-1; j_gene: TRBJ1-1; d_gene: TRBD1; abundance: .; CDR3nt: TGTGCCACCAGACCGGGACAGGGGAAATCTGAAGCTTTCTTT; CDR3aa: CATRPGQGKSEAFF
v_gene: TRBV1; j_gene: TRBJ2-4; d_gene: .; abundance: .; CDR3nt: TGCACCAGCAGCCAATCCTCTGTCAAAAACATTCAGTACTTC; CDR3aa: CTSSQSSVKNIQYF
v_gene: TRBV7-9; j_gene: TRBJ2-7; d_gene: .; abundance: few; CDR3nt: TGTGCCAGCAGCGCCCGGGACTTTTACGAGCAGTACTTC; CDR3aa: CASSARDFYEQYF
v_gene: TRBV19; j_gene: TRBJ1-1; d_gene: .; abundance: .; CDR3nt: TGTGCCAGTAGTATAAGCCGTCGGCACGCGGGCACTGAAGCTTTCTTT; CDR3aa: CASSISRRHAGTEAFF
v_gene: TRBV29-1; j_gene: TRBJ2-7; d_gene: TRBD1; abundance: .; CDR3nt: TGCAGCGTTGAAGATCGGGACAGGGAGACCTACGAGCAGTACTTC; CDR3aa: CSVEDRDRETYEQYF
v_gene: TRBV7-2; j_gene: TRBJ2-3; d_gene: .; abundance: .; CDR3nt: TGTGCCAGCAGCTCAAAAGATACGCAGTATTTT; CDR3aa: CASSSKDTQYF
v_gene: TRBV6-5; j_gene: TRBJ2-3; d_gene: TRBD2; abundance: .; CDR3nt: TGTGCCAGCAAGGTGAGGCGGGAGCCGACAGATACGCAGTATTTT; CDR3aa: CASKVRREPTDTQYF